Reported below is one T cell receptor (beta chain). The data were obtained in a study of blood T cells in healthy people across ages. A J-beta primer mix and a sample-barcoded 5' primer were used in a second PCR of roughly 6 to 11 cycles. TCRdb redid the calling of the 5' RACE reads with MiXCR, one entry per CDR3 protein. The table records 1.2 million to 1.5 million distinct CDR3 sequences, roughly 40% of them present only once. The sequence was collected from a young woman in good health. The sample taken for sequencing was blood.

In DNA form, the CDR3 reads TGCAGTGCTACCCGGGGGGGCGGCGGGACTTACAATGAGCAGTACTTC. Translated, it gives CSATRGGGGTYNEQYF. This chain connects TRBV20-1 to TRBJ2-1; 8 bases fit TRBD2. Near its end, the DNA agrees better with TRBJ2-7, so the J call may be wrong. The CDR3 runs to 16 residues. Germline CDR1 DFQATT, CDR2 SNEGSKA (reference sequence).